The clone carrying this T cell receptor (beta chain) came up once. This entry is derived from a study of blood T cell repertoires in COVID-19. About the research overall: Spain, Italy and the United States supplied samples that represented acute and convalescent COVID-19. Sample material is recorded as cDNA or gDNA derived from T cells, B-cell-depleted T cells, or PBMCs.

With 6 bases removed from V and 3 bases from J, the gap between germline ends came to 14 bases. This CDR3 is built from 14 residues. In germline, CDR1 is MNHEY, CDR2 SVGAGI. Per the original data handling: Amplification with reference gene primers provided the estimates of nucleated cell counts. Repertoires were generated with immunoSEQ multiplex PCR, while TCRdb's copy carries only in-frame clones and drops some. V and J calls and clone size come straight from that table; D and trimming were deduced from the DNA. The repertoire holds 150,000 to 200,000 clones, with 82% as singletons. The sequence derives from a woman in her 70s with acute or convalescent COVID-19. The V and J genes are TRBV6-5 and TRBJ1-2; D is perhaps TRBD1 (6 bases). Source material: peripheral blood. The CDR3 DNA follows: TGTGCCAGCAGCAACGGGGGGGCCTACTATGGCTACACCTTC. Its protein is CASSNGGAYYGYTF.